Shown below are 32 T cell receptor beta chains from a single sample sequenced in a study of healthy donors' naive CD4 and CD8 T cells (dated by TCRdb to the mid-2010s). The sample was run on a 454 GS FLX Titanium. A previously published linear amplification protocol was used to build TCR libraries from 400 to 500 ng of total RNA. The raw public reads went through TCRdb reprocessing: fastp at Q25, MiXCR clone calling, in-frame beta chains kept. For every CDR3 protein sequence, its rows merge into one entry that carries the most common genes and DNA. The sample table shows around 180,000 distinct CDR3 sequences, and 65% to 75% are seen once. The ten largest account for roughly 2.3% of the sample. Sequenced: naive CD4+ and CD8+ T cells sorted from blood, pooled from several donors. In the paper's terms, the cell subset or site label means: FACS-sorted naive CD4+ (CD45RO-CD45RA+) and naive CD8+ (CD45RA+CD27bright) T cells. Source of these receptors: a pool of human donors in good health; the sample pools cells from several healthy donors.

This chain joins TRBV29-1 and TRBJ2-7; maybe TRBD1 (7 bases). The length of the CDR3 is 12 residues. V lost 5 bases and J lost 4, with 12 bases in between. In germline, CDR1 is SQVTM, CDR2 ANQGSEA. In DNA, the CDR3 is TGCAGCGTTCGCCAGGGGGGATACGAGCAGTACTTC. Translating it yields CSVRQGGYEQYF.

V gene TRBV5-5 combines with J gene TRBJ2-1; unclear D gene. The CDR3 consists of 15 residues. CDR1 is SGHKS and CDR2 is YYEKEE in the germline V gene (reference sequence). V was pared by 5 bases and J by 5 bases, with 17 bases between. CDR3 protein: CASRGLVNGDNEQFF. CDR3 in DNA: TGTGCCAGCAGAGGCCTGGTAAATGGGGACAATGAGCAGTTCTTC.

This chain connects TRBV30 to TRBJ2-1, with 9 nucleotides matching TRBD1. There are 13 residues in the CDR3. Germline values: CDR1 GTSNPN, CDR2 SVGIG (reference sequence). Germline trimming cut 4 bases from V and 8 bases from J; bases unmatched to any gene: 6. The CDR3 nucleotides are TGTGCCTGGACCCTGGACAGGGGTTATGAGCAGTTCTTC. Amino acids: CAWTLDRGYEQFF.

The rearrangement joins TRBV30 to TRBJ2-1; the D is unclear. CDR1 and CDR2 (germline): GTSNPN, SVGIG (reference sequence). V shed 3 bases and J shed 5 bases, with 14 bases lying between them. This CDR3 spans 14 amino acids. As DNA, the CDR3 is TGTGCCTGGAGGATTGCCTATACTAACAATGAGCAGTTCTTC. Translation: CAWRIAYTNNEQFF.

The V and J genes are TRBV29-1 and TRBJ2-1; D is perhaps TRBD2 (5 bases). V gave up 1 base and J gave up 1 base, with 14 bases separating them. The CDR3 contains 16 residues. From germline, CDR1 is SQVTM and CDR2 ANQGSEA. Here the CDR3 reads CSVEGVRPGSYNEQFF. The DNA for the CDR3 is TGCAGCGTTGAAGGGGTCCGACCGGGGTCCTACAATGAGCAGTTCTTC.

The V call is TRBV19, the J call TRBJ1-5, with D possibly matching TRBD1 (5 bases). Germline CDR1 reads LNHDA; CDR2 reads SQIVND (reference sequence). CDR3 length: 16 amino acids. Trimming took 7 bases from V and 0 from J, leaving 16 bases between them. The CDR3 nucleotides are TGTGCCAGTACCCGGTTTAGTGGGGGTAGCAATCAGCCCCAGCATTTT. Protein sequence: CASTRFSGGSNQPQHF.

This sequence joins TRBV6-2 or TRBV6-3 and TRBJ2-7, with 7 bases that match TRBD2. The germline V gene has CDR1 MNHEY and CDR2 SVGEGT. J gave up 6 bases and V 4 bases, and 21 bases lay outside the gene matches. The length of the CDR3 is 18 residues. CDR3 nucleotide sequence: TGTGCCAGCAGTTGGGCGAAACCGCGACTAGCAAGGGGTCGCGAGCAGTACTTC. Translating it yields CASSWAKPRLARGREQYF.

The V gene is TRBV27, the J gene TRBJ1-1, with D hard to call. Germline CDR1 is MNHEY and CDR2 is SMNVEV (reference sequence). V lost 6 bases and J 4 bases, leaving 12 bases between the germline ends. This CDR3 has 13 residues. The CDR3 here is CASSRSLSTEAFF. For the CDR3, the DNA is TGTGCCAGCAGCCGCAGCTTGTCCACTGAAGCTTTCTTT.

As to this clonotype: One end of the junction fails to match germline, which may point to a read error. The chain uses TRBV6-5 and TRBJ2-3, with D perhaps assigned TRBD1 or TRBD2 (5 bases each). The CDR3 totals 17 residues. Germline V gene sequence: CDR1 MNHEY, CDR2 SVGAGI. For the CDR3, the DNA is TGTGCCATCAGTGAGAGGGGACGCGGACCTAGCACAGATACGCAGTATTTT. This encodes CAISERGRGPSTDTQYF.

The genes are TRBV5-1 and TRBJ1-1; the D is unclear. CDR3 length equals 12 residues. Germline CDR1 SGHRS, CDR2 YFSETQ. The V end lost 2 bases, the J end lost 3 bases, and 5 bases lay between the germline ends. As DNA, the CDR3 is TGCGCCAGCAGCTTATCCCACACTGAAGCTTTCTTT. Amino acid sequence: CASSLSHTEAFF.

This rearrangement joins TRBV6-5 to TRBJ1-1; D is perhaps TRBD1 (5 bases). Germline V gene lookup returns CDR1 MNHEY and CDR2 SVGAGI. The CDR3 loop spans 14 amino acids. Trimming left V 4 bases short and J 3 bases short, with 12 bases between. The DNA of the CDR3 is TGTGCCAGCAGTTCCGCCGGGGGGTACACTGAAGCTTTCTTT. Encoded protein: CASSSAGGYTEAFF.

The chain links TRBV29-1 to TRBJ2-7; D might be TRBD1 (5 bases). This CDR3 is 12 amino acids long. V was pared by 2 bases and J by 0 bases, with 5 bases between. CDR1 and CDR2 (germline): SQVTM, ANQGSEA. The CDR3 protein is CSVETGSYEQYV. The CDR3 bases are TGCAGCGTTGAAACAGGCTCCTACGAGCAGTACGTC.

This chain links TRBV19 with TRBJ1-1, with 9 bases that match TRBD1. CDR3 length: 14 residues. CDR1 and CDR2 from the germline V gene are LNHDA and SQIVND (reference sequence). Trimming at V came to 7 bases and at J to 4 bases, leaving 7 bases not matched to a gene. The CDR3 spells CASTLDRGGTEAFF. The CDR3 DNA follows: TGTGCCAGTACCCTGGACAGGGGAGGCACTGAAGCTTTCTTT.

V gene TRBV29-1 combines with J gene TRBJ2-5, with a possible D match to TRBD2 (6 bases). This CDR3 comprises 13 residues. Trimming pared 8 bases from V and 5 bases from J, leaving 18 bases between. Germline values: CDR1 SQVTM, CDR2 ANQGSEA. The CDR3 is CSTTGRRGETQYF. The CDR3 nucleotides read TGCAGCACGACGGGCAGGCGGGGTGAGACCCAGTACTTC.

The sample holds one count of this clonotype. CDR3 coding DNA: TGTGCCAGCTCCGGATGGGCTAGCACAGATACGCAGTATTTT. It specifies CASSGWASTDTQYF. The rearrangement uses TRBV5-6 and TRBJ2-3; D not resolved. Germline CDR1 SGHDT, CDR2 YYEEEE. CDR3 length equals 14 residues. V was pared by 7 bases and J by 0 bases, with 12 bases between.

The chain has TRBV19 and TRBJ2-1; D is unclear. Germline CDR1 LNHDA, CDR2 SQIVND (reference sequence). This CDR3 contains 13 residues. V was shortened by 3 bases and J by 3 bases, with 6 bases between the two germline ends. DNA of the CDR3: TGTGCCAGTAGTATTGGTCTCTACAATGAGCAGTTCTTC. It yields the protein CASSIGLYNEQFF.

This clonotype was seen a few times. CDR3 bases: TGTGCCAGCAGTTACTCGATGGATCCGGGACTAGCGGGACCGATGAATGAGCAGTTCTTC. This translates into CASSYSMDPGLAGPMNEQFF. The chain is built from TRBV6-2 or TRBV6-3 and TRBJ2-1, with 13 bases lining up with TRBD2. This CDR3 spans 20 amino acids. Germline V lookup: CDR1 MNHEY, CDR2 SVGEGT. Trimming at V came to 0 bases and at J to 7 bases, leaving 15 bases not matched to a gene.

The CDR3 DNA is TGCAGCGTGGGGACGAGTTGGCTGACAGATACGCAGTATTTT. It is translated as CSVGTSWLTDTQYF. The rearrangement links TRBV29-1 to TRBJ2-3; D is possibly TRBD1 or TRBD2 (5 bases each). The CDR3 covers 14 residues. Germline-derived CDR1 and CDR2 are SQVTM and ANQGSEA. The V end lost 6 bases, the J end lost 3 bases, and 16 bases lay between the germline ends.

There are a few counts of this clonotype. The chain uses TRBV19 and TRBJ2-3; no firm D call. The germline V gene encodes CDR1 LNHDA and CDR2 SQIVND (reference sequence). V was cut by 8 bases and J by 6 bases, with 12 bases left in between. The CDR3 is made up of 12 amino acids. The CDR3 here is CASSESTDTQYF. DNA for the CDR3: TGTGCCAGTTCCGAGTCTACGGATACGCAGTATTTT.

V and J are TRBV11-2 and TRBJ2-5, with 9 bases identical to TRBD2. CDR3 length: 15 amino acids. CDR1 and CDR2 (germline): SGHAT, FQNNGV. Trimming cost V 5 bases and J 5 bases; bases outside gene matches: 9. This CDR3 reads CASSRPIAGVETQYF. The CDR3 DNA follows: TGTGCCAGCAGCCGCCCCATAGCGGGGGTGGAGACCCAGTACTTC.

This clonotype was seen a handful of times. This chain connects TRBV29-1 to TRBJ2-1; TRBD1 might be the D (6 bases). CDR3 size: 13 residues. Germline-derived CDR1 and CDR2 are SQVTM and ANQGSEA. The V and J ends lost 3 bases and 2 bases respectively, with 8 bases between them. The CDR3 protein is CSVETGTYNEQFF. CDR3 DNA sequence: TGCAGCGTTGAGACAGGAACCTACAATGAGCAGTTCTTC.

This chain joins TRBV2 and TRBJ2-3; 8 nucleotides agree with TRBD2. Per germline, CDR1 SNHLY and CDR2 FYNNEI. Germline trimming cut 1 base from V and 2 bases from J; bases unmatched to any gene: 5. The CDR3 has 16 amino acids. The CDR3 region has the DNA TGTGCCAGCAGTGAAGGGGTAGCGGGAAACACAGATACGCAGTATTTT. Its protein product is CASSEGVAGNTDTQYF.

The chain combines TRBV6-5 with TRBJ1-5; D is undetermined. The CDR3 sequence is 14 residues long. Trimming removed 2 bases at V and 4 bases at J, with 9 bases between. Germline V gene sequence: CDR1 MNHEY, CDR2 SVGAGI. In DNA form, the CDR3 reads TGTGCCAGCAGTTACCTAGGAGCAAATCAGCCCCAGCATTTT. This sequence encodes CASSYLGANQPQHF.

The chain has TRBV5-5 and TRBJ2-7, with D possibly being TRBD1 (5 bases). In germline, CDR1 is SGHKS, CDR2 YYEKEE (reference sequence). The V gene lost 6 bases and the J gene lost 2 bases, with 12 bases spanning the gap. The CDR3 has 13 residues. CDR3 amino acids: CASTDSSTYEQYF. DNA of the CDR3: TGTGCCAGCACCGACAGCTCCACCTACGAGCAGTACTTC. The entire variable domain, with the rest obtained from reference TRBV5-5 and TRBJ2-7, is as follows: DAGVTQSPTHLIKTRGQQVTLRCSPISGHKSVSWYQQVLGQGPQFIFQYYEKEERGRGNFPDRFSARQFPNYSSELNVNALLLGDSALYLCASTDSSTYEQYFGPGTRLTVT.

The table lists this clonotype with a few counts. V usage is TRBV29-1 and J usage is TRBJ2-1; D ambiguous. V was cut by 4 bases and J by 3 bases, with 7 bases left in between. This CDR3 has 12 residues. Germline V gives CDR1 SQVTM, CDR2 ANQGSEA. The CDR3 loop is CSVAPYYNEQFF. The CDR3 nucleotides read TGCAGCGTTGCCCCTTACTACAATGAGCAGTTCTTC.

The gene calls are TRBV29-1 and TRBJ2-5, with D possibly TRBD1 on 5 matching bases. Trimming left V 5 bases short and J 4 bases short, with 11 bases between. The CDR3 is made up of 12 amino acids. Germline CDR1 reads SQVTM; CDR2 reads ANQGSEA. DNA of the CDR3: TGCAGCGTTCAGGGCAGAGCAGAGACCCAGTACTTC. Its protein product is CSVQGRAETQYF.

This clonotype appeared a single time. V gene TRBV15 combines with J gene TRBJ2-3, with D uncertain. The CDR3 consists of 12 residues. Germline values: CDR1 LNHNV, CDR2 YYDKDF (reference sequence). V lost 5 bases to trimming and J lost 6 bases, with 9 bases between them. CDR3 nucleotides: TGTGCCACCAGCCAAACCCGGGATACGCAGTATTTT. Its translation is CATSQTRDTQYF.

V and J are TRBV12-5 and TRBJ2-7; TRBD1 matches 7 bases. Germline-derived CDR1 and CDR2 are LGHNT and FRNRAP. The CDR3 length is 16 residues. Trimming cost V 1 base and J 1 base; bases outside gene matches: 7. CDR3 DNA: TGTGCTAGTGGTTTGGAAGGGACAGTCCATTCCTACGAGCAGTACTTC. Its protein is CASGLEGTVHSYEQYF.

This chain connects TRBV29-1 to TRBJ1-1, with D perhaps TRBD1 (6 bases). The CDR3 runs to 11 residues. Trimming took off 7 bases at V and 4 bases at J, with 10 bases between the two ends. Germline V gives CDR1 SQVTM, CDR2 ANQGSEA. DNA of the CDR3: TGCAGCGCCGACAGGCCCACTGAAGCTTTCTTT. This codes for CSADRPTEAFF.

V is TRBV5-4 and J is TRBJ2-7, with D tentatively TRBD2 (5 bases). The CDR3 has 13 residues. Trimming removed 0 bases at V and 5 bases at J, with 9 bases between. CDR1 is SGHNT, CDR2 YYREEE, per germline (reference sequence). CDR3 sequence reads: CASSLGEIDEQYF. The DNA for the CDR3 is TGTGCCAGCAGCTTGGGGGAGATCGACGAGCAGTACTTC. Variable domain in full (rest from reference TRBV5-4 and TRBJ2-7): ETGVTQSPTHLIKTRGQQVTLRCSSQSGHNTVSWYQQALGQGPQFIFQYYREEENGRGNFPPRFSGLQFPNYSSELNVNALELDDSALYLCASSLGEIDEQYFGPGTRLTVT.

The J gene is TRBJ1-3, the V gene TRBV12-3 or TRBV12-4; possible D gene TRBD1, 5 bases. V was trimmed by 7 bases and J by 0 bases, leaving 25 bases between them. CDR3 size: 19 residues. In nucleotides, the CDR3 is TGTGCCAGCACCCAAAACCAGCGGGGCATAAACTACTCTGGAAACACCATATATTTT. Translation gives CASTQNQRGINYSGNTIYF.

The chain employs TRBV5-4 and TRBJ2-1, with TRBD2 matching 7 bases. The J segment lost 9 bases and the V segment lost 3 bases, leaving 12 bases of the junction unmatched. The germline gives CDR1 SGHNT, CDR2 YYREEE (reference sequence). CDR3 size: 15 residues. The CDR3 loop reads CASSSGLGGSIEQFF. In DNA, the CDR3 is TGTGCCAGCAGCTCCGGACTAGGAGGTTCGATTGAGCAGTTCTTC.